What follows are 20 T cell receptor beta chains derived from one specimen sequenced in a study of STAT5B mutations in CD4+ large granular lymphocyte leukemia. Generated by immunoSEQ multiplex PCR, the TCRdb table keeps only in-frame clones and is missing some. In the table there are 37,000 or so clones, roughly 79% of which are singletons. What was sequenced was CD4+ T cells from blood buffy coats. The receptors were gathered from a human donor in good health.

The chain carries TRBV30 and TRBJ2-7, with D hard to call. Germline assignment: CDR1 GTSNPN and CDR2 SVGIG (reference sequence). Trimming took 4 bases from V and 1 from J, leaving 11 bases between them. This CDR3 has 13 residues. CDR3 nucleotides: TGTGCCTGGAAAGAGCGTAGATCCTACGAGCAGTACTTC. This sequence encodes CAWKERRSYEQYF.

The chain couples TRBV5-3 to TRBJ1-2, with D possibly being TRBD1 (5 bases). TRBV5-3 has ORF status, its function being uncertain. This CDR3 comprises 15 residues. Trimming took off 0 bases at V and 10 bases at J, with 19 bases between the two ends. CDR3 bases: TGTGCCAGAAGCTTGGGAAAGGGCCGACAGTGTGACTACACCTTC. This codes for CARSLGKGRQCDYTF.

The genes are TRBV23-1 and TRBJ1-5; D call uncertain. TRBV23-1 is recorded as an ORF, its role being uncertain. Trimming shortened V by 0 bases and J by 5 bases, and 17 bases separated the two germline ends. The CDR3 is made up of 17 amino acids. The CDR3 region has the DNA TGCGCCAGCAGTCAATCCAGGCCCAAGGGAACGGATCAGCCCCAGCATTTT. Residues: CASSQSRPKGTDQPQHF.

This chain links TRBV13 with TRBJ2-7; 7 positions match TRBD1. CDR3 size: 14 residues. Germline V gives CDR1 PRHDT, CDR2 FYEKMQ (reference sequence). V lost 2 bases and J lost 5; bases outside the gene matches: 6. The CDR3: CASSLWARGNEQYF. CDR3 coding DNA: TGTGCCAGCAGCTTATGGGCCAGGGGGAACGAGCAGTACTTC.

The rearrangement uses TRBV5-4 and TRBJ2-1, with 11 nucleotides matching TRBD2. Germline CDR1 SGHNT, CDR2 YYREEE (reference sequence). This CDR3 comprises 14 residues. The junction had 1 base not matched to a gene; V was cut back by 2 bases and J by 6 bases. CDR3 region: CASSLLAGVNEQFF. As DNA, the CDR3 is TGTGCCAGCAGCTTACTAGCGGGAGTCAATGAGCAGTTCTTC. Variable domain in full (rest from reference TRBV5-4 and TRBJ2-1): ETGVTQSPTHLIKTRGQQVTLRCSSQSGHNTVSWYQQALGQGPQFIFQYYREEENGRGNFPPRFSGLQFPNYSSELNVNALELDDSALYLCASSLLAGVNEQFFGPGTRLTVL.

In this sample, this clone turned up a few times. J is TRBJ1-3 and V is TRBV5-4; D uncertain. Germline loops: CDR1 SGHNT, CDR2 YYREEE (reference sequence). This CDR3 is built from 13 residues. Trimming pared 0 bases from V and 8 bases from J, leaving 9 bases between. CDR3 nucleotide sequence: TGTGCCAGCAGCTTGGCGGCAAGCGACACCATATATTTT. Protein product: CASSLAASDTIYF.

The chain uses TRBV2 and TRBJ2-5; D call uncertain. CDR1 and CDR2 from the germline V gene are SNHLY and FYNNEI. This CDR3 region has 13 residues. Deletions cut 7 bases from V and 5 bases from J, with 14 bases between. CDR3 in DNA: TGTGCCAGCAATGGAGCAGTTGGGGAGACCCAGTACTTC. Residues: CASNGAVGETQYF.

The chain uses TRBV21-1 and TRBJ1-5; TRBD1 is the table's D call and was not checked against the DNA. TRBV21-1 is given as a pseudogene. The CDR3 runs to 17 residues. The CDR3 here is CASSKGRGRCSNQPQHF. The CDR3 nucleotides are TGTGCCAGCAGCAAAGGCAGGGGGAGGTGTAGCAATCAGCCCCAGCATTTT.

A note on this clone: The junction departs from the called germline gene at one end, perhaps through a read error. CDR3 in DNA: TGTGCCAGCAGCCAAGAATACAGGGGAACCACCATATATTTT. Residues: CASSQEYRGTTIYF. The chain combines TRBV14 with TRBJ1-3; 7 nucleotides agree with TRBD1. CDR1 SGHDN and CDR2 FVKESK come from the germline V gene. The CDR3 runs to 14 residues. The whole variable domain, filled in from reference TRBV14 and TRBJ1-3, reads EAGVTQFPSHSVIEKGQTVTLRCDPISGHDNLYWYRRVMGKEIKFLLHFVKESKQDESGMPNNRFLAERTGGTYSTLKVQPAELEDSGVYFCASSQEYRGTTIYFGEGSWLTVV.

The CDR3 here is CARGPLRGNTIYF. The DNA of the CDR3 is TGTGCCCGGGGTCCTCTCCGGGGAAACACCATATATTTT. This sequence joins TRBV30 and TRBJ1-3, with no clear D. CDR3 size: 13 residues. Germline CDR1 is GTSNPN and CDR2 is SVGIG (reference sequence). V shed 8 bases and J shed 4 bases, with 15 bases lying between them.

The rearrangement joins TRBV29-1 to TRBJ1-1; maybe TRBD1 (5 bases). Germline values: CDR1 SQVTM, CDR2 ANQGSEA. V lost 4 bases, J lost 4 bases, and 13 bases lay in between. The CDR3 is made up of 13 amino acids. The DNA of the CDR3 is TGCAGCGTTGTGCAGGGACGGGGCACTGAAGCTTTCTTT. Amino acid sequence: CSVVQGRGTEAFF.

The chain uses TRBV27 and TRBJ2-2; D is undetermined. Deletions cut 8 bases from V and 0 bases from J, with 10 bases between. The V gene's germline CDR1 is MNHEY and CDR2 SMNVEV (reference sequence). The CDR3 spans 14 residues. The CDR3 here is CASLKATNTGELFF. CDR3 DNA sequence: TGTGCCAGCTTAAAGGCTACGAACACCGGGGAGCTGTTTTTT.

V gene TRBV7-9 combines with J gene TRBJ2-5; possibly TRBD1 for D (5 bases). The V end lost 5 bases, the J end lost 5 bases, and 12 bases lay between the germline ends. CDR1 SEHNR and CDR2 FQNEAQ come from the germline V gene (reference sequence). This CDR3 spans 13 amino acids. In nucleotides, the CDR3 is TGTGCCAGCAGCGTTCAGGGTCGGGAGACCCAGTACTTC. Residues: CASSVQGRETQYF.

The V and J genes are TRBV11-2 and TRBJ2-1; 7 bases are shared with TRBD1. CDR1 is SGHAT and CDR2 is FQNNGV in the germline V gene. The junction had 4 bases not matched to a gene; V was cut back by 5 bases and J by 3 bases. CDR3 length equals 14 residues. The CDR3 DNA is TGTGCCAGCAGCGTCCGGGACAGCTACAATGAGCAGTTCTTC. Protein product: CASSVRDSYNEQFF.

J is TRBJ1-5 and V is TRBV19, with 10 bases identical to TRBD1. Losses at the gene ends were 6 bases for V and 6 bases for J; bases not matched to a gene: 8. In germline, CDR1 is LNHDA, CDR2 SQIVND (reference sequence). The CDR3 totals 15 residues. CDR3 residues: CASSPDRGIGQPQHF. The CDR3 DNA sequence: TGTGCCAGTAGCCCGGACAGGGGGATAGGTCAGCCCCAGCATTTT.

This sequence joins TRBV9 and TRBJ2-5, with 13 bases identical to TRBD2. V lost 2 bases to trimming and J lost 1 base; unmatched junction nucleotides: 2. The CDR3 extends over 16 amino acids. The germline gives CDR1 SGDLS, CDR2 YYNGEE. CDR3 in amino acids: CASSVGLAGTQETQYF. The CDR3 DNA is TGTGCCAGCAGCGTGGGACTAGCGGGGACCCAAGAGACCCAGTACTTC.

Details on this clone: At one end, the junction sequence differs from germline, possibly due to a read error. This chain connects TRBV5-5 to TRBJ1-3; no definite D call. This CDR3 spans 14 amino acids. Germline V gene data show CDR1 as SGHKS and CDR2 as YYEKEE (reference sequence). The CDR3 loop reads CASSLQASGNAIYF. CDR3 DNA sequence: TGTGCCAGCAGCTTGCAGGCCTCTGGAAACGCCATATATTTT.

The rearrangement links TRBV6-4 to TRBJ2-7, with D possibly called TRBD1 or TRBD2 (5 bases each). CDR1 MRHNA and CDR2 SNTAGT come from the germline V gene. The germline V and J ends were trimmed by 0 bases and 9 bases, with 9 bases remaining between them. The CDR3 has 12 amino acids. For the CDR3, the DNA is TGTGCCAGCAGTGACTCTATGGGGGTGCAGTACTTC. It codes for CASSDSMGVQYF.

In nucleotides, the CDR3 is TGTGCCAGCAGCGTAACGGGGGGTACGCAGTATTTT. Its translation is CASSVTGGTQYF. V is TRBV9 and J is TRBJ2-3; TRBD2 aligns across 7 bases. With 1 base clipped from V and 8 bases from J, the junction kept 1 base outside the gene matches. Per germline, CDR1 SGDLS and CDR2 YYNGEE. The CDR3 has 12 residues.

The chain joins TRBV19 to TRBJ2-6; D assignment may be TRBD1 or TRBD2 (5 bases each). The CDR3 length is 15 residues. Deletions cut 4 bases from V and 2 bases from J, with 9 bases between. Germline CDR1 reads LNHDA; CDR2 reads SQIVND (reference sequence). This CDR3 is CASSREGTGANVLTF. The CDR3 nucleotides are TGTGCCAGTAGTAGAGAGGGGACTGGGGCCAACGTCCTGACTTTC. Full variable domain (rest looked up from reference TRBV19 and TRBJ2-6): DGGITQSPKYLFRKEGQNVTLSCEQNLNHDAMYWYRQDPGQGLRLIYYSQIVNDFQKGDIAEGYSVSREKKESFPLTVTSAQKNPTAFYLCASSREGTGANVLTFGAGSRLTVL.